This is a list of T cell receptor beta chains from one sample in a study of T cells in Graves' hyperthyroidism and ophthalmopathy. MiXCR, applied by TCRdb to the multiplex PCR reads, yields one record per CDR3 protein. The sample holds about 640,000 distinct CDR3 sequences; 13% to 15% are singletons and the top ten take approximately 12%. The specimen was blood. These receptors all come from a woman in her forties or fifties with Graves' ophthalmopathy. Each CDR3 is given with its conserved first and last residue. The size field is filled for only some rows; it gives once, few, many or a size class.

V gene: TRBV20-1; J gene: TRBJ2-1; clone size: many; CDR3 protein: CSARGLANYNEQFF
V gene: TRBV11-2; J gene: TRBJ2-3; clone size: NA; CDR3 protein: CASSTLLAGEPDTQCF
V gene: TRBV24-1; J gene: TRBJ1-5; clone size: many; CDR3 protein: CATSNRGDGNQPQHF
V gene: TRBV10-3; J gene: TRBJ1-5; clone size: NA; CDR3 protein: CAISESSFRGIDQPQHF
V gene: TRBV7-8; J gene: TRBJ2-2; clone size: many; CDR3 protein: CAITLRGSGRALDGELFF
V gene: TRBV11-2; J gene: TRBJ2-1; clone size: few; CDR3 protein: CASSLAYGTSEHNEQFF
V gene: TRBV28; J gene: TRBJ2-7; clone size: many; CDR3 protein: CASSPQVQAYEQYF
V gene: TRBV28; J gene: TRBJ2-3; clone size: many; CDR3 protein: CASSYGLAGGDTDTQYF
V gene: TRBV18; J gene: TRBJ1-1; clone size: many; CDR3 protein: CASSPDRVFAFF
V gene: TRBV29-1; J gene: TRBJ2-1; clone size: many; CDR3 protein: CSVPPGLVSYNEQFF
V gene: TRBV7-9; J gene: TRBJ2-1; clone size: few; CDR3 protein: CASTRGSGYNEQFF
V gene: TRBV30; J gene: TRBJ1-6; clone size: NA; CDR3 protein: CAWRMRGTGGLPLHF
V gene: TRBV7-9; J gene: TRBJ2-7; clone size: many; CDR3 protein: CASSPRFREFNYEQYF
V gene: TRBV2; J gene: TRBJ2-2; clone size: many; CDR3 protein: CASSDQNTGELFF
V gene: TRBV10-3; J gene: TRBJ2-5; clone size: NA; CDR3 protein: CAISTSGSSQETQYF
V gene: TRBV2; J gene: TRBJ2-2; clone size: few; CDR3 protein: CASTKGGPGELFF
V gene: TRBV7-8; J gene: TRBJ1-2; clone size: many; CDR3 protein: CASSLQGKTRGGYTF
V gene: TRBV6-5; J gene: TRBJ2-7; clone size: many; CDR3 protein: CASSYSRVFSYEQYF
V gene: TRBV13; J gene: TRBJ2-7; clone size: many; CDR3 protein: CASSSNQEARRGEQYF
V gene: TRBV5-1; J gene: TRBJ1-5; clone size: many; CDR3 protein: CASSLAGSNQPQHF
V gene: TRBV20-1; J gene: TRBJ2-1; clone size: few; CDR3 protein: CSAPSGTGGFHEQFF
V gene: TRBV2; J gene: TRBJ2-6; clone size: many; CDR3 protein: CASSSESIAVGANVLTF
V gene: TRBV19; J gene: TRBJ1-1; clone size: NA; CDR3 protein: CASSRLSIGVAFF
V gene: TRBV6-4; J gene: TRBJ2-7; clone size: NA; CDR3 protein: CASSDSRTSGKLIPYEQYF
V gene: TRBV20-1; J gene: TRBJ2-1; clone size: NA; CDR3 protein: CSARGDSSYNEQFF
V gene: TRBV11-2; J gene: TRBJ2-5; clone size: NA; CDR3 protein: CASSTGTGWQETQYF
V gene: TRBV7-9; J gene: TRBJ2-5; clone size: many; CDR3 protein: CASSLDLASRGTQYF
V gene: TRBV20-1; J gene: TRBJ2-7; clone size: NA; CDR3 protein: CSAIGAPSSSYEQYF
V gene: TRBV5-4; J gene: TRBJ2-1; clone size: NA; CDR3 protein: CASSSLSNEQFF
V gene: TRBV7-2; J gene: TRBJ2-1; clone size: many; CDR3 protein: CASSTTGLAEQFF
V gene: TRBV6-1; J gene: TRBJ1-2; clone size: NA; CDR3 protein: CASSLGQTGGYTF
V gene: TRBV28; J gene: TRBJ2-5; clone size: many; CDR3 protein: CASSSSLSDHSGETQYF
V gene: TRBV7-8; J gene: TRBJ2-7; clone size: many; CDR3 protein: CASSLGAGVTYEQYF
V gene: TRBV2; J gene: TRBJ1-1; clone size: many; CDR3 protein: CASSEIAGRNAFF
V gene: TRBV3-1; J gene: TRBJ2-7; clone size: NA; CDR3 protein: CASSQLRGPGPDYEQYF
V gene: TRBV11-2; J gene: TRBJ2-7; clone size: many; CDR3 protein: CASSKSLAGGHEQYF
V gene: TRBV20-1; J gene: TRBJ2-2; clone size: few; CDR3 protein: CSASGNGAGELFF
V gene: TRBV2; J gene: TRBJ2-7; clone size: many; CDR3 protein: CASRSGQGTYEQYF
V gene: TRBV3-1; J gene: TRBJ2-1; clone size: many; CDR3 protein: CASSQLAGLYNEQFF
V gene: TRBV7-2; J gene: TRBJ2-1; clone size: few; CDR3 protein: CASSPLADYYNEQFF
V gene: TRBV14; J gene: TRBJ2-7; clone size: few; CDR3 protein: CASSDKREGQPTEQYF
V gene: TRBV20-1; J gene: TRBJ2-7; clone size: many; CDR3 protein: CSALAGGTYEQYF
V gene: TRBV19; J gene: TRBJ2-5; clone size: NA; CDR3 protein: CASRSDRGPWETQYF
V gene: TRBV5-1; J gene: TRBJ2-7; clone size: few; CDR3 protein: CASSLGTSGNIRYEQYF
V gene: TRBV29-1; J gene: TRBJ2-5; clone size: many; CDR3 protein: CSVEDPGTSGSGYGRPQETQYF
V gene: TRBV11-2; J gene: TRBJ2-7; clone size: many; CDR3 protein: CASSLLAGPYEQYF
V gene: TRBV12-3/TRBV12-4; J gene: TRBJ2-7; clone size: many; CDR3 protein: CASSSSRAGGHEQYF
V gene: TRBV19; J gene: TRBJ2-7; clone size: NA; CDR3 protein: CASSNSGGQITKQYF
V gene: TRBV6-1; J gene: TRBJ2-3; clone size: many; CDR3 protein: CASSETPETGVETDTQYF
V gene: TRBV30; J gene: TRBJ2-5; clone size: many; CDR3 protein: CAWAYGGGTQYF